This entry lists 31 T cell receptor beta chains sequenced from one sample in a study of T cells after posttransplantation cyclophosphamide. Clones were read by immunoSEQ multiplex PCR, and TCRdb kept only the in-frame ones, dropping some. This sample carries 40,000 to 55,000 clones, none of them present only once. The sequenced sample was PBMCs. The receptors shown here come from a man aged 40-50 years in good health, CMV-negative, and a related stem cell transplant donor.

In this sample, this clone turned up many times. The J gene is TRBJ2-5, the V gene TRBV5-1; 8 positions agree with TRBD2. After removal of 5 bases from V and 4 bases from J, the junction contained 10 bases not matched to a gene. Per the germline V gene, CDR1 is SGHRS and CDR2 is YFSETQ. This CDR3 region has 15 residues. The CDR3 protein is CASRGLSGSSETQYF. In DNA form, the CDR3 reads TGCGCCAGCAGAGGGTTGAGCGGGAGTTCAGAGACCCAGTACTTC. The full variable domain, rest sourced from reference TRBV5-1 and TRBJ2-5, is KAGVTQTPRYLIKTRGQQVTLSCSPISGHRSVSWYQQTPGQGLQFLFEYFSETQRNKGNFPGRFSGRQFSNSRSEMNVSTLELGDSALYLCASRGLSGSSETQYFGPGTRLLVL.

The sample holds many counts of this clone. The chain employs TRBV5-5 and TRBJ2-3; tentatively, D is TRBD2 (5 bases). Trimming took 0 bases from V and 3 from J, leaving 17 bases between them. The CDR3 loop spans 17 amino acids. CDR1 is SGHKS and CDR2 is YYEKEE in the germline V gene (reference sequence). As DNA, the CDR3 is TGTGCCAGCAGCTTGGGGACCAGAGGGATTGATACAGATACGCAGTATTTT. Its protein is CASSLGTRGIDTDTQYF.

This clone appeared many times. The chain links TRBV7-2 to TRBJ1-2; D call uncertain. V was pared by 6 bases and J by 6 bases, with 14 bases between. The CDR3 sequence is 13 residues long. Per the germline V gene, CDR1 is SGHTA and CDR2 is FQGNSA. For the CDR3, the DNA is TGTGCCAGCAGATTAACAGATACGGATGGCTACACCTTC. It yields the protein CASRLTDTDGYTF.

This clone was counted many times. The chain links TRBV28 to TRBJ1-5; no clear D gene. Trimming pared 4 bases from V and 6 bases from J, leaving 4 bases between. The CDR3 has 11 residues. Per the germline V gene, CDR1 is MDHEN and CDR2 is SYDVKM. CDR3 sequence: CASSSFQPQHF. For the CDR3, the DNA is TGTGCCAGCAGTTCCTTTCAGCCCCAGCATTTT.

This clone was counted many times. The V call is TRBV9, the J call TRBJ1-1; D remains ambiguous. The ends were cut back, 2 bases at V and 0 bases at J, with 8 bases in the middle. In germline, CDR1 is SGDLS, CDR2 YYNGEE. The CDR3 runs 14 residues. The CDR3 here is CASSVEPVNTEAFF. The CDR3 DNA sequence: TGTGCCAGCAGCGTGGAGCCCGTGAACACTGAAGCTTTCTTT.

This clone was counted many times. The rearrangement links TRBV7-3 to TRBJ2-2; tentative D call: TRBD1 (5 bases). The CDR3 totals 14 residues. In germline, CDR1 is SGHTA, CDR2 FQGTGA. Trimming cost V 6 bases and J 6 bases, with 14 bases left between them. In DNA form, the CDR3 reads TGTGCCAGCAGTTTTGCAACAGGTCCCGGGGAGCTGTTTTTT. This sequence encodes CASSFATGPGELFF. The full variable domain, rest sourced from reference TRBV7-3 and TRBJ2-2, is GAGVSQTPSNKVTEKGKYVELRCDPISGHTALYWYRQSLGQGPEFLIYFQGTGAADDSGLPNDRFFAVRPEGSVSTLKIQRTERGDSAVYLCASSFATGPGELFFGEGSRLTVL.

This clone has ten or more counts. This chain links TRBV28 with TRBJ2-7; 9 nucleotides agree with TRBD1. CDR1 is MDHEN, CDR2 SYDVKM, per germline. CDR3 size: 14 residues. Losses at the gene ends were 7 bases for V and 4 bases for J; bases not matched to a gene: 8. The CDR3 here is CASNLQGAAYEQYF. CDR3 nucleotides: TGTGCCAGCAACCTACAGGGGGCGGCGTACGAGCAGTACTTC.

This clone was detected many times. The CDR3: CASSAILAGGHGELFF. The DNA for the CDR3 is TGTGCCAGCAGTGCCATACTAGCGGGAGGGCACGGGGAGCTGTTTTTT. The rearrangement uses TRBV27 and TRBJ2-2, with TRBD2 matching 13 bases. The CDR3 consists of 16 residues. After removal of 5 bases from V and 7 bases from J, the junction contained 7 bases not matched to a gene. Germline CDR1 and CDR2: MNHEY and SMNVEV (reference sequence).

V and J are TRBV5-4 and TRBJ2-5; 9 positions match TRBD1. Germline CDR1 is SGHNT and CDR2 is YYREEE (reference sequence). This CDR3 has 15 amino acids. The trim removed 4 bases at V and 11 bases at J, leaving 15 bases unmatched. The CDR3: CASSAGQGRTGQQYF. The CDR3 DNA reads TGTGCCAGCAGCGCAGGACAGGGGCGCACCGGGCAGCAGTACTTC. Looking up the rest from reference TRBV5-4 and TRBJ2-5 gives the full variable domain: ETGVTQSPTHLIKTRGQQVTLRCSSQSGHNTVSWYQQALGQGPQFIFQYYREEENGRGNFPPRFSGLQFPNYSSELNVNALELDDSALYLCASSAGQGRTGQQYFGPGTRLLVL.

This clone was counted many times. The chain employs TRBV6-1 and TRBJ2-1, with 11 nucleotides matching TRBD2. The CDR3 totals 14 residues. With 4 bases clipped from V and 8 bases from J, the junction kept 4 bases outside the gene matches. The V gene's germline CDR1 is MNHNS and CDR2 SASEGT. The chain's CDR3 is CASSGLAGGYEQFF. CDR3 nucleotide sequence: TGTGCCAGCAGTGGGCTAGCGGGAGGCTATGAGCAGTTCTTC.

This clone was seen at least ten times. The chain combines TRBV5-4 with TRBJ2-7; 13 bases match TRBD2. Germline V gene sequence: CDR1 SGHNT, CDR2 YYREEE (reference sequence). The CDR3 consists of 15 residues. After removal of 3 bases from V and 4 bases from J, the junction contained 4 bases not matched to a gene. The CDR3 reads CASSWRTSGSYEQYF. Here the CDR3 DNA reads TGTGCCAGCAGCTGGAGGACTAGCGGGAGTTACGAGCAGTACTTC.

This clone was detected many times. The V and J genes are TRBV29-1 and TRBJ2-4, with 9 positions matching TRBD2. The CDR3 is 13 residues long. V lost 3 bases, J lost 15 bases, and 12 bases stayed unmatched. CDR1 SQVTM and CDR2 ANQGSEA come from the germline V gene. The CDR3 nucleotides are TGCAGCGTTGAGAGGCTAGCGGGACAAAGGGGGTACTTC. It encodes CSVERLAGQRGYF. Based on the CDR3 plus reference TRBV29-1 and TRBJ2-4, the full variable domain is SAVISQKPSRDICQRGTSLTIQCQVDSQVTMMFWYRQQPGQSLTLIATANQGSEATYESGFVIDKFPISRPNLTFSTLTVSNMSPEDSSIYLCSVERLAGQRGYFGAGTRLSVL.

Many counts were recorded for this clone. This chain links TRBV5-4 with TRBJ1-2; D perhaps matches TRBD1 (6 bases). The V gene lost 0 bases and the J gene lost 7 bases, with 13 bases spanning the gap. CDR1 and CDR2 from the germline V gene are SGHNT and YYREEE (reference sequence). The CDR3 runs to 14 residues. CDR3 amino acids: CASSLEGGASGYTF. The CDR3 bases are TGTGCCAGCAGCTTGGAAGGGGGGGCGAGTGGCTACACCTTC.

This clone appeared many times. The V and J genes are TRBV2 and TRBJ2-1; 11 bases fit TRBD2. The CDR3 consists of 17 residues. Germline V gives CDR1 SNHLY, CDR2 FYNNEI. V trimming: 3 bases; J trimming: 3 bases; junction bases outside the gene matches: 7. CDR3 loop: CASSDASGRSFYNEQFF. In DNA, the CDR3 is TGTGCCAGCAGTGACGCTAGCGGGAGGAGTTTCTACAATGAGCAGTTCTTC.

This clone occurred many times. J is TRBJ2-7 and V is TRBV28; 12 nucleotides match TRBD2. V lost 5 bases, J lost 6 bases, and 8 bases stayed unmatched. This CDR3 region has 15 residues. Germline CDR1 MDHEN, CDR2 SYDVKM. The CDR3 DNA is TGTGCCAGCAGTCTACAACTAGCGGGAGGCTCCGAGCAGTACTTC. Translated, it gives CASSLQLAGGSEQYF. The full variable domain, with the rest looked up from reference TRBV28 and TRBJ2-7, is DVKVTQSSRYLVKRTGEKVFLECVQDMDHENMFWYRQDPGLGLRLIYFSYDVKMKEKGDIPEGYSVSREKKERFSLILESASTNQTSMYLCASSLQLAGGSEQYFGPGTRLTVT.

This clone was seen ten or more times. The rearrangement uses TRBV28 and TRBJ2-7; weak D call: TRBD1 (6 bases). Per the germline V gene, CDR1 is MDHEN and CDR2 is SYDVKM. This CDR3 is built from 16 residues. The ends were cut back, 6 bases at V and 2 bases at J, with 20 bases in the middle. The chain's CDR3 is CASRVLWGQTTYEQYF. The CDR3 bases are TGTGCCAGCAGGGTCCTTTGGGGACAAACCACCTACGAGCAGTACTTC.

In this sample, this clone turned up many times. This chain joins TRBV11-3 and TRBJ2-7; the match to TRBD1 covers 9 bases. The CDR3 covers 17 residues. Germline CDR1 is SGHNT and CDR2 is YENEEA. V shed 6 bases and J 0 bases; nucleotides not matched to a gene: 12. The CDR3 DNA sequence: TGTGCCAGCAGACGAACAGGGGGCGGCAGAAGCTCCTACGAGCAGTACTTC. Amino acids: CASRRTGGGRSSYEQYF.

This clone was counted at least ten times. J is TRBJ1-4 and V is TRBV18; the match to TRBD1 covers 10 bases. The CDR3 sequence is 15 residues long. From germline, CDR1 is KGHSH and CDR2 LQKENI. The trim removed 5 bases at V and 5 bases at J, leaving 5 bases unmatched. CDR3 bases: TGTGCCAGCTCAATCGGACAGGGGGTGAATGAAAAACTGTTTTTT. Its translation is CASSIGQGVNEKLFF.

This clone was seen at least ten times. The CDR3: CASSLGSGNTDTQYF. Here the CDR3 DNA reads TGTGCCAGCAGTCTGGGGAGCGGGAACACAGATACGCAGTATTTT. V is TRBV5-6 and J is TRBJ2-3, with 7 bases aligning to TRBD2. The V gene end was trimmed by 5 bases and the J gene end by 2 bases; junction bases not matched to a gene: 8. CDR1 and CDR2 (germline): SGHDT, YYEEEE. This CDR3 is built from 15 residues.

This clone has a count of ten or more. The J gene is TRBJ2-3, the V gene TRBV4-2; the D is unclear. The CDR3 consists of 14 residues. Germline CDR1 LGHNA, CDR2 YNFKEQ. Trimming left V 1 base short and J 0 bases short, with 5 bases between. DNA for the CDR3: TGTGCCAGCAGCCAAGGTCAGAGCACAGATACGCAGTATTTT. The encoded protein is CASSQGQSTDTQYF.

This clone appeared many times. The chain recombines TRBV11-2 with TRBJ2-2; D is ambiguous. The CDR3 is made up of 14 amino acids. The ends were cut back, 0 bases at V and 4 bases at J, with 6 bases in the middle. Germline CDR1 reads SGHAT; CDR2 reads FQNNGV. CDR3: CASSLDSVTGELFF. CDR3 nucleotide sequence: TGTGCCAGCAGCTTAGACTCGGTCACCGGGGAGCTGTTTTTT.

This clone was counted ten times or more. CDR3 in DNA: TGTGCCAGCCACGACGGGGAGGAAAAACTGTTTTTT. This gives the protein CASHDGEEKLFF. The gene calls are TRBV10-3 and TRBJ1-4; D gene unclear. This CDR3 comprises 12 residues. Germline V CDR1 and CDR2: ENHRY, SYGVKD. Trimming took off 10 bases at V and 8 bases at J, with 14 bases between the two ends.

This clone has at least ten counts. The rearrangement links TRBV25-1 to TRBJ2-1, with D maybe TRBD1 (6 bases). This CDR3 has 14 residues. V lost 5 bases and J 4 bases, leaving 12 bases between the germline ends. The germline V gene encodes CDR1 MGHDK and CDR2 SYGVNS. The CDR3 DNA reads TGTGCCAGCAGTTATGAACAGGGATACAATGAGCAGTTCTTC. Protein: CASSYEQGYNEQFF.

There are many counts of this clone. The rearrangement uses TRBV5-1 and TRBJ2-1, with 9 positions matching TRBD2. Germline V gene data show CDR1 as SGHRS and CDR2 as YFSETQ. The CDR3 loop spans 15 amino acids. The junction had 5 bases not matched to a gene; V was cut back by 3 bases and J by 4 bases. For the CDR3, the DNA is TGCGCCAGCAGCTATTCTAGCGGGATGTACAATGAGCAGTTCTTC. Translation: CASSYSSGMYNEQFF.

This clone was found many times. This CDR3 reads CASTSSGSGEQYF. The CDR3 bases are TGTGCCAGCACCTCTAGCGGGAGTGGCGAGCAGTACTTC. The chain links TRBV6-6 to TRBJ2-7, with TRBD2 matching 10 bases. The V and J ends lost 7 bases and 6 bases, in that order; junction bases with no gene match: 6. The V gene's germline CDR1 is MNHNY and CDR2 SVGAGI (reference sequence). This CDR3 region has 13 residues.

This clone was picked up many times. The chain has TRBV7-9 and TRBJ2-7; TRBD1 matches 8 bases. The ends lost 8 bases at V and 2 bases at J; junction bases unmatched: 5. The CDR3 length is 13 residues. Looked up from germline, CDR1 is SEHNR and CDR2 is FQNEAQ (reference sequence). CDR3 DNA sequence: TGTGCCAGCGGAGTGACAGGGGCCTACGAGCAGTACTTC. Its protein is CASGVTGAYEQYF.

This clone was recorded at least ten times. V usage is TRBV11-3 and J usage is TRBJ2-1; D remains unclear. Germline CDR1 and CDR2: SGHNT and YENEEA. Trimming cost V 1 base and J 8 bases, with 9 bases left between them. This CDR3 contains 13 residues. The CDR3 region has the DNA TGTGCCAGCAGCTTAGGGCCCGCCGATGAGCAGTTCTTC. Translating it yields CASSLGPADEQFF.

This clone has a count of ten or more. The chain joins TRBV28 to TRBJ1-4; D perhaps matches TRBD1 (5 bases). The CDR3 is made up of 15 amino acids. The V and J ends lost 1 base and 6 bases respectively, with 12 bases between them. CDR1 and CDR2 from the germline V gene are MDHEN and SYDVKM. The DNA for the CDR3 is TGTGCCAGCAGTTTATTAGGAGGGGACCATGAAAAACTGTTTTTT. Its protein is CASSLLGGDHEKLFF.

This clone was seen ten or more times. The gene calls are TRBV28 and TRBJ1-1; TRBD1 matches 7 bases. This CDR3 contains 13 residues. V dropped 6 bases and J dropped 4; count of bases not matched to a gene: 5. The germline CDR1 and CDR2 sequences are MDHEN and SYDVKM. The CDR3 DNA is TGTGCCAGCAGGATCGCAGGGGGCACTGAAGCTTTCTTT. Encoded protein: CASRIAGGTEAFF.

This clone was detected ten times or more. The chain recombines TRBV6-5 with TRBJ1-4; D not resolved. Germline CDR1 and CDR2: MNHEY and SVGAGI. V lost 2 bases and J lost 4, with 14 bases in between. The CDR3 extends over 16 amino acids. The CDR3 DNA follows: TGTGCCAGCAGTTACCGAGTGGGCGCTGATAATGAAAAACTGTTTTTT. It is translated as CASSYRVGADNEKLFF.

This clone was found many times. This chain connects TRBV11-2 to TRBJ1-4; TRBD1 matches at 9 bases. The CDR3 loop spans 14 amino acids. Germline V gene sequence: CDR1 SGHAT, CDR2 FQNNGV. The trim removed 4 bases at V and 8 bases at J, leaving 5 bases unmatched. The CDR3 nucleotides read TGTGCCAGCAGCTCGGGACAGGGTTTCGAAAAACTGTTTTTT. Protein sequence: CASSSGQGFEKLFF.